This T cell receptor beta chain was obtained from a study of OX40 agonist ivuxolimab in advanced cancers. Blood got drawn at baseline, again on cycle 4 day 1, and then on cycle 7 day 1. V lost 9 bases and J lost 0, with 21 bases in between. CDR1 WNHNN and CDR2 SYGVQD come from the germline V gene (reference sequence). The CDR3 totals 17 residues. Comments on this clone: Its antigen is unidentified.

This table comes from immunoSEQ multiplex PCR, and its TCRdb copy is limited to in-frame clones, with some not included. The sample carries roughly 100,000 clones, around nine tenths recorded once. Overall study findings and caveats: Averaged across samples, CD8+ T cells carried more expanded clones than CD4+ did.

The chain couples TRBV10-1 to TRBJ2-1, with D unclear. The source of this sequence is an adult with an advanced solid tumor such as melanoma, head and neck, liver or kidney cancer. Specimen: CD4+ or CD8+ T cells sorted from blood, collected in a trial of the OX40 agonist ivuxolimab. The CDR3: CARATLDGDSSYNEQFF. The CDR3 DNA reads TGCGCCAGGGCGACACTGGATGGAGATAGCTCCTACAATGAGCAGTTCTTC.